This T cell receptor (beta chain) was captured in a study of T cell changes during pregnancy in multiple sclerosis. Clones were read by immunoSEQ multiplex PCR, and TCRdb kept only the in-frame ones, dropping some. The table records 39,000 or so clones, approximately 92% of them present only once. Germline lookup yields CDR1 MNHNS and CDR2 SASEGT. V lost 1 base to trimming and J lost 4 bases; unmatched junction nucleotides: 3. This CDR3 has 15 amino acids. This sequence was found in a female donor with multiple sclerosis, enrolled in a pregnancy study. The specimen was CD8+ T cells from peripheral blood mononuclear cells, collected after pregnancy. The genes are TRBV6-1 and TRBJ2-7; 11 bases line up with TRBD2. CDR3 loop: CASSEGLAGRYEQYF. The CDR3 DNA follows: TGTGCCAGCAGTGAAGGACTAGCGGGACGGTACGAGCAGTACTTC.